This T cell receptor (beta chain) was captured by sequencing in a study of T cells in Graves' hyperthyroidism and ophthalmopathy. This clonotype was seen repeatedly, ten times or more. The V gene lost 3 bases and the J gene lost 5 bases, with 8 bases spanning the gap. The CDR3 runs to 13 residues. Germline-derived CDR1 and CDR2 are MNHNS and SASEGT. Amplification targeted TCR beta CDR3 regions from RNA transcripts. Using the HTBI primer set, a first-round RT-PCR was run on the TCR CDR3. TCRdb itself ran the multiplex PCR reads through MiXCR, one entry per CDR3 protein. The sample records about 380,000 distinct CDR3 sequences, approximately 15% being singletons.

The specimen was blood. The chain combines TRBV6-1 with TRBJ1-3; D is uncertain. The TCR was taken from a man between 25 and 39 years old with Graves' hyperthyroidism that later progressed to Graves' ophthalmopathy. CDR3: CASSEGSRNTIYF. The DNA of the CDR3 is TGTGCCAGCAGTGAGGGTTCCAGAAACACCATATATTTT.